One sample yielded the 30 T cell receptor beta chains listed below, sequenced in a study of control samples from healthy donors and cancer patients. Clones were sequenced by immunoSEQ multiplex PCR, and TCRdb holds only the in-frame ones, with some missing. The top ten clones hold 5.8% of a sample with 150,000 or so clones, over 85% of them seen once. Input material: blood. Receptors were obtained from a man aged 18 to 29 in good health.

This chain joins TRBV6-2 or TRBV6-3 and TRBJ1-2; possibly TRBD1 for D (5 bases). Trimming took 1 base from V and 5 from J, leaving 11 bases between them. The CDR3 length is 14 residues. In germline, CDR1 is MNHEY, CDR2 SVGEGT. CDR3 in DNA: TGTGCCAGCAGTTACTGGGACCAGAGGTATGGCTACACCTTC. The encoded protein is CASSYWDQRYGYTF.

The chain couples TRBV23-1 to TRBJ1-1, with D perhaps TRBD1 (5 bases). TRBV23-1 is an ORF; its function is uncertain. This CDR3 has 13 residues. V gave up 11 bases and J gave up 4 bases, with 17 bases separating them. The CDR3 nucleotides are TGCGCCGGGACCGGCAGTACTGGCACTGAAGCTTTCTTT. As protein: CAGTGSTGTEAFF.

The rearrangement uses TRBV4-1 and TRBJ1-5, with D perhaps TRBD1 (6 bases). Trimming cost V 6 bases and J 7 bases, with 19 bases left between them. The CDR3 contains 15 residues. Germline CDR1 MGHRA, CDR2 YSYEKL. CDR3 sequence (DNA): TGCGCCAGCAGTCCCGATACTGGGGGCGGGCAGCCCCAGCATTTT. Translating gives CASSPDTGGGQPQHF.

This chain links TRBV5-1 with TRBJ1-5, with 7 bases identical to TRBD1. CDR1 and CDR2 from the germline V gene are SGHRS and YFSETQ. Germline trimming cut 0 bases from V and 6 bases from J; bases unmatched to any gene: 6. The CDR3 extends over 15 amino acids. CDR3 sequence: CASSLEGAGIQPQHF. The CDR3 bases are TGCGCCAGCAGCTTGGAGGGGGCAGGGATTCAGCCCCAGCATTTT.

CDR3 region: CASNPLAGGMVNEQFF. CDR3 sequence (DNA): TGCGCCAGCAATCCGTTAGCGGGAGGGATGGTCAATGAGCAGTTCTTC. The V gene is TRBV5-1, the J gene TRBJ2-1; 11 nucleotides match TRBD2. J was trimmed by 6 bases and V by 6 bases; bases with no gene match: 11. Germline V gene lookup returns CDR1 SGHRS and CDR2 YFSETQ. This CDR3 is built from 16 residues.

This chain connects TRBV30 to TRBJ2-5, with 8 bases lining up with TRBD1. Looked up from germline, CDR1 is GTSNPN and CDR2 is SVGIG (reference sequence). After removal of 2 bases from V and 5 bases from J, the junction contained 16 bases not matched to a gene. The CDR3 consists of 17 residues. The CDR3 loop is CAWSSRAVRGRWETQYF. CDR3 nucleotides: TGTGCCTGGAGTTCCAGGGCTGTCAGGGGGCGCTGGGAGACCCAGTACTTC.

This sequence joins TRBV5-1 and TRBJ2-3; D is tentatively TRBD1 or TRBD2 (5 bases each). CDR3 length equals 16 residues. Per the germline V gene, CDR1 is SGHRS and CDR2 is YFSETQ. Trimming removed 3 bases from V and 0 bases from J, with 14 bases in between. The CDR3 DNA follows: TGCGCCAGCAGCTCGGTGAGGGGTTCTAGCACAGATACGCAGTATTTT. This sequence encodes CASSSVRGSSTDTQYF.

The chain joins TRBV19 to TRBJ1-2, with D hard to call. The germline V gene encodes CDR1 LNHDA and CDR2 SQIVND (reference sequence). CDR3 length: 13 amino acids. Trimming left V 7 bases short and J 2 bases short, with 11 bases between. CDR3 nucleotide sequence: TGTGCCAGTACTGCACGTCCCAACTATGGCTACACCTTC. It encodes CASTARPNYGYTF.

The V gene is TRBV28, the J gene TRBJ2-2; D is unclear. CDR1 MDHEN and CDR2 SYDVKM come from the germline V gene. With 5 bases removed from V and 0 bases from J, the gap between germline ends came to 13 bases. The CDR3 consists of 16 residues. The DNA of the CDR3 is TGTGCCAGCAGTCCCCGTTGGGGTGCGAACACCGGGGAGCTGTTTTTT. This encodes CASSPRWGANTGELFF.

CDR3 amino acids: CASSLDRGGIYEQYF. CDR3 DNA: TGTGCCAGCAGCTTGGACAGGGGTGGGATCTACGAGCAGTACTTC. The V call is TRBV11-2, the J call TRBJ2-7; TRBD1 matches 9 bases. The CDR3 is made up of 15 amino acids. The V gene end was trimmed by 3 bases and the J gene end by 3 bases; junction bases not matched to a gene: 6. Per the germline V gene, CDR1 is SGHAT and CDR2 is FQNNGV.

This clone was seen a single time. The chain joins TRBV4-1 to TRBJ1-1; D might be TRBD1 (5 bases). The CDR3 runs to 13 residues. V gave up 5 bases and J gave up 4 bases, with 11 bases separating them. Germline-derived CDR1 and CDR2 are MGHRA and YSYEKL. The CDR3 DNA reads as TGCGCCAGCAGCTCCAGGGCTACCACTGAAGCTTTCTTT. It yields the protein CASSSRATTEAFF.

The V call is TRBV9, the J call TRBJ2-5; TRBD2 might be the D (5 bases). The V gene's germline CDR1 is SGDLS and CDR2 YYNGEE. V was clipped by 3 bases and J by 1 base, with 10 bases between them. This CDR3 has 14 residues. The CDR3 DNA reads as TGTGCCAGCAGCGGACTCGGGATCCAAGAGACCCAGTACTTC. The encoded protein is CASSGLGIQETQYF.

CDR3 sequence (DNA): TGTGCCAGCAGTCCTCCCTGGGGGTCCCGATACGAGCAGTACTTC. Translating it yields CASSPPWGSRYEQYF. The gene calls are TRBV28 and TRBJ2-7; D could derive from TRBD1 or TRBD2 (5 bases each). This CDR3 region has 15 residues. The V end lost 5 bases, the J end lost 4 bases, and 18 bases lay between the germline ends. Germline V gives CDR1 MDHEN, CDR2 SYDVKM.

CDR3 protein: CASSFQGSPEAFF. In DNA, the CDR3 is TGTGCCAGCAGCTTCCAGGGTTCCCCTGAAGCTTTCTTT. The chain is built from TRBV7-9 and TRBJ1-1; TRBD1 is a possible D gene (5 bases). The CDR3 has 13 amino acids. Trimming left V 3 bases short and J 6 bases short, with 11 bases between. Germline-derived CDR1 and CDR2 are SEHNR and FQNEAQ (reference sequence). The entire variable domain, with the rest obtained from reference TRBV7-9 and TRBJ1-1, is as follows: DTGVSQNPRHKITKRGQNVTFRCDPISEHNRLYWYRQTLGQGPEFLTYFQNEAQLEKSRLLSDRFSAERPKGSFSTLEIQRTEQGDSAMYLCASSFQGSPEAFFGQGTRLTVV.

The count of this clone is one. CDR3 sequence reads: CASSRTGDDTGELFF. The CDR3 DNA reads as TGCGCCAGCAGCCGGACAGGTGATGACACCGGGGAGCTGTTTTTT. The chain couples TRBV5-1 to TRBJ2-2; TRBD1 matches at 7 bases. CDR1 is SGHRS and CDR2 is YFSETQ in the germline V gene. The length of the CDR3 is 15 residues. The ends lost 4 bases at V and 3 bases at J; junction bases unmatched: 6.

The V call is TRBV9, the J call TRBJ1-4; TRBD1 matches at 9 bases. This CDR3 spans 16 amino acids. Germline V CDR1 and CDR2: SGDLS, YYNGEE. V dropped 2 bases and J dropped 8; count of bases not matched to a gene: 10. This CDR3 is CASSVGTGWNAEKLFF. As DNA, the CDR3 is TGTGCCAGCAGCGTCGGGACAGGGTGGAATGCGGAAAAACTGTTTTTT.

The chain combines TRBV5-1 with TRBJ2-2, with no clear D. The CDR3 has 18 amino acids. In germline, CDR1 is SGHRS, CDR2 YFSETQ. V was shortened by 0 bases and J by 4 bases, with 19 bases between the two germline ends. This CDR3 reads CASSLASDGLLLTGELFF. CDR3 sequence (DNA): TGCGCCAGCAGCTTGGCTAGTGACGGATTACTACTCACCGGGGAGCTGTTTTTT.

The chain employs TRBV24-1 and TRBJ2-1; TRBD1 matches at 8 bases. V shed 4 bases, J shed 14 bases, and the junction held 15 bases outside the gene matches. Per germline, CDR1 KGHDR and CDR2 SFDVKD. The CDR3 totals 15 residues. In nucleotides, the CDR3 is TGTGCCACCAGTGAGACCGGGACAGGTCCCACGAGCGAGTTCTTC. Protein product: CATSETGTGPTSEFF.

The chain couples TRBV4-3 to TRBJ2-3; D is perhaps TRBD2 (6 bases). The germline V and J ends were trimmed by 0 bases and 2 bases, with 18 bases remaining between them. This CDR3 comprises 18 residues. CDR1 and CDR2 from the germline V gene are LGHNA and YSLEER. CDR3 nucleotides: TGCGCCAGCAGCCAAGAGCGAAGGGCGGGATTTTACACAGATACGCAGTATTTT. Translated, it gives CASSQERRAGFYTDTQYF.

The gene calls are TRBV7-9 and TRBJ1-3; no reliable D call. V was pared by 5 bases and J by 5 bases, with 13 bases between. CDR1 and CDR2 from the germline V gene are SEHNR and FQNEAQ (reference sequence). CDR3 length equals 14 residues. The CDR3 protein is CASSEITHRNTIYF. The CDR3 region has the DNA TGTGCCAGCAGCGAGATCACCCACCGAAACACCATATATTTT.

The CDR3 region has the DNA TGCGCCAGCAGCACGGGACAGGGTTTTCTCTACGAGCAGTACTTC. It encodes CASSTGQGFLYEQYF. The rearrangement uses TRBV5-1 and TRBJ2-7; TRBD1 aligns across 9 bases. The CDR3 extends over 15 amino acids. Per germline, CDR1 SGHRS and CDR2 YFSETQ. Trimming took 4 bases from V and 3 from J; bases not matched to a gene: 8. Variable domain in full (rest from reference TRBV5-1 and TRBJ2-7): KAGVTQTPRYLIKTRGQQVTLSCSPISGHRSVSWYQQTPGQGLQFLFEYFSETQRNKGNFPGRFSGRQFSNSRSEMNVSTLELGDSALYLCASSTGQGFLYEQYFGPGTRLTVT.

The genes are TRBV18 and TRBJ1-2; a weak D match, TRBD1 (5 bases). The germline gives CDR1 KGHSH, CDR2 LQKENI. The CDR3 contains 14 residues. Trimming removed 0 bases from V and 7 bases from J, with 12 bases in between. CDR3 sequence: CASSPPARDAGYTF. The CDR3 DNA sequence: TGTGCCAGCTCACCACCCGCACGGGACGCTGGCTACACCTTC.

This rearrangement joins TRBV7-9 to TRBJ2-1; D is perhaps TRBD2 (6 bases). The ends were cut back, 4 bases at V and 9 bases at J, with 16 bases in the middle. CDR1 SEHNR and CDR2 FQNEAQ come from the germline V gene (reference sequence). The CDR3 covers 14 residues. The CDR3 coding sequence is TGTGCCAGCAGCTCGCACACTAGCTCCGGTGAGCAGTTCTTC. It is translated as CASSSHTSSGEQFF.

The chain employs TRBV2 and TRBJ2-1; weak D call: TRBD2 (6 bases). The CDR3 covers 15 residues. Trimming stripped 7 bases from V and 2 bases from J, with 15 bases between. Germline CDR1 reads SNHLY; CDR2 reads FYNNEI. As DNA, the CDR3 is TGTGCCAGCACCTACCAGCAGCGGGCCTACAATGAGCAGTTCTTC. Amino acids: CASTYQQRAYNEQFF.

The gene calls are TRBV4-2 and TRBJ1-2; weak D call: TRBD1 (5 bases). The germline gives CDR1 LGHNA, CDR2 YNFKEQ. Trimming left V 1 base short and J 7 bases short, with 16 bases between. The CDR3 has 15 residues. This CDR3 reads CASSQALGEGFGYTF. CDR3 coding DNA: TGTGCCAGCAGCCAAGCGTTGGGGGAGGGTTTTGGCTACACCTTC.

The V and J genes are TRBV7-6 and TRBJ2-5, with D possibly being TRBD2 (5 bases). V dropped 1 base and J dropped 5 bases, with 14 bases sitting between them. CDR3 length equals 15 residues. In germline, CDR1 is SGHVS, CDR2 FNYEAQ. The CDR3 loop is CASSLGGERRETQYF. The CDR3 DNA sequence: TGTGCCAGCAGCTTAGGTGGGGAGAGGAGGGAGACCCAGTACTTC. Using reference TRBV7-6 and TRBJ2-5 for the parts outside the CDR3, the full variable domain is GAGVSQSPRYKVTKRGQDVALRCDPISGHVSLYWYRQALGQGPEFLTYFNYEAQQDKSGLPNDRFSAERPEGSISTLTIQRTEQRDSAMYRCASSLGGERRETQYFGPGTRLLVL.

V gene TRBV11-3 combines with J gene TRBJ2-3; perhaps D is TRBD1 or TRBD2 (6 bases each). Germline lookup yields CDR1 SGHNT and CDR2 YENEEA. The CDR3 extends over 16 amino acids. Trimming stripped 2 bases from V and 3 bases from J, with 15 bases between. DNA of the CDR3: TGTGCCAGCAGCTTAAGCTGGGGGGCAAGTACAGATACGCAGTATTTT. Translation gives CASSLSWGASTDTQYF.

The CDR3 here is CASSSPPTIYF. The CDR3 coding sequence is TGTGCCAGCAGCTCCCCCCCCACCATATATTTT. The chain is built from TRBV7-6 and TRBJ1-3, with D unresolved. V was pared by 4 bases and J by 9 bases, with 7 bases between. CDR3 size: 11 residues. CDR1 is SGHVS, CDR2 FNYEAQ, per germline.

Only one count was recorded for this clone. The gene calls are TRBV7-9 and TRBJ2-1; D is perhaps TRBD2 (5 bases). Trimming took 5 bases from V and 5 from J, leaving 16 bases between them. Germline V gives CDR1 SEHNR, CDR2 FQNEAQ (reference sequence). This CDR3 has 15 amino acids. CDR3 region: CASSKVGAANNEQFF. The CDR3 bases are TGTGCCAGCAGCAAAGTGGGAGCGGCGAACAATGAGCAGTTCTTC.

The V and J genes are TRBV2 and TRBJ1-5; no reliable D call. The germline V gene has CDR1 SNHLY and CDR2 FYNNEI. The germline V and J ends were trimmed by 8 bases and 5 bases, with 28 bases remaining between them. This CDR3 contains 18 residues. The CDR3 sequence: CASPVQSFKGGDHQPQHF. CDR3 bases: TGTGCCAGCCCCGTACAAAGCTTCAAGGGTGGTGATCATCAGCCCCAGCATTTT. Filled out from reference TRBV2 and TRBJ1-5, the complete variable domain reads EPEVTQTPSHQVTQMGQEVILRCVPISNHLYFYWYRQILGQKVEFLVSFYNNEISEKSEIFDDQFSVERPDGSNFTLKIRSTKLEDSAMYFCASPVQSFKGGDHQPQHFGDGTRLSIL.